Below, 11 T cell receptor beta chains from the same sample are listed, as sequenced in a study of neoadjuvant anti-PD-1 for oral cavity cancer. Sequencing used immunoSEQ multiplex PCR; TCRdb keeps in-frame clones, though not all of them. Seen here are 6,500 to 7,500 clones, under 55% observed once, and the top ten hold 25%. This material consisted of tumor tissue, taken before nivolumab (anti-PD-1) treatment. These receptors all stem from a person between 40 and 79 years old with oral cavity squamous cell carcinoma.

J is TRBJ2-7 and V is TRBV11-2; D possibly corresponds to TRBD1 (6 bases). The V gene's germline CDR1 is SGHAT and CDR2 FQNNGV. The CDR3 has 15 amino acids. V lost 5 bases, J lost 0 bases, and 14 bases lay in between. DNA for the CDR3: TGTGCCAGCAGCCAAGACAGGATGCCCTCCTACGAGCAGTACTTC. It specifies CASSQDRMPSYEQYF.

The CDR3 region is CASSPGGSWETQYF. In DNA form, the CDR3 reads TGTGCCAGCAGCCCAGGGGGCTCGTGGGAGACCCAGTACTTC. J is TRBJ2-5 and V is TRBV6-5, with 8 bases matching TRBD1. Germline CDR1 MNHEY, CDR2 SVGAGI. The CDR3 runs 14 residues. The V and J ends lost 6 bases and 5 bases, in that order; junction bases with no gene match: 8.

By frequency in the sample, this clone is medium-sized. The V call is TRBV29-1, the J call TRBJ1-1, with D maybe TRBD1 (6 bases). The CDR3 sequence is 13 residues long. Germline CDR1 reads SQVTM; CDR2 reads ANQGSEA. Trimming stripped 7 bases from V and 4 bases from J, with 16 bases between. The CDR3 protein is CSAKTGGSTEAFF. CDR3 nucleotide sequence: TGCAGCGCCAAGACAGGAGGGAGCACTGAAGCTTTCTTT.

The chain carries TRBV5-4 and TRBJ2-5; no reliable D call. The germline V gene has CDR1 SGHNT and CDR2 YYREEE (reference sequence). The CDR3 has 11 residues. Trimming left V 4 bases short and J 3 bases short, with 4 bases between. The CDR3, as DNA: TGTGCCAGCAGCAGAGAAGAGACCCAGTACTTC. Its translation: CASSREETQYF.

The gene calls are TRBV27 and TRBJ2-2; D gene uncertain. Germline V gives CDR1 MNHEY, CDR2 SMNVEV (reference sequence). The length of the CDR3 is 14 residues. Trimming removed 6 bases from V and 4 bases from J, with 12 bases in between. The CDR3: CASRVVSGTGELFF. The DNA for the CDR3 is TGTGCCAGCAGGGTAGTGTCGGGCACCGGGGAGCTGTTTTTT.

This chain uses TRBV5-4 with TRBJ2-1; a possible D gene is TRBD1 (6 bases). CDR3 size: 18 residues. Germline V gene sequence: CDR1 SGHNT, CDR2 YYREEE (reference sequence). Between the trimmed V and J ends, which lost 4 bases and 0 bases, there was a span of 20 bases. In DNA form, the CDR3 reads TGTGCCAGCAGCCCATACCTGCGACAGGCGAGCTCCTACAATGAGCAGTTCTTC. It yields the protein CASSPYLRQASSYNEQFF.

The chain couples TRBV7-2 to TRBJ1-5; TRBD1 matches at 7 bases. Germline trimming cut 5 bases from V and 3 bases from J; bases unmatched to any gene: 7. The CDR3 has 15 amino acids. Germline V gene data show CDR1 as SGHTA and CDR2 as FQGNSA. The CDR3 DNA reads as TGTGCCAGCAGCGTCCAGGGGGGGGTCAATCAGCCCCAGCATTTT. It is translated as CASSVQGGVNQPQHF.

The sample holds a few counts of this clone. This rearrangement joins TRBV9 to TRBJ1-2; 9 bases match TRBD1. The CDR3 runs 16 residues. Losses at the gene ends were 4 bases for V and 0 bases for J; bases not matched to a gene: 7. Germline CDR1 is SGDLS and CDR2 is YYNGEE. DNA of the CDR3: TGTGCCAGCAGCCCAACGGGACAGGGTGCTAACTATGGCTACACCTTC. Translated, it gives CASSPTGQGANYGYTF.

This clone was found a few times. This chain connects TRBV5-1 to TRBJ1-1, with D possibly being TRBD1 (6 bases). Germline CDR1 reads SGHRS; CDR2 reads YFSETQ. The CDR3 sequence is 14 residues long. V shed 4 bases and J shed 3 bases, with 13 bases lying between them. CDR3 sequence: CASSPQKGDTEAFF. The CDR3 region has the DNA TGCGCCAGCAGCCCCCAAAAGGGGGACACTGAAGCTTTCTTT.

This chain joins TRBV27 and TRBJ2-1; the D gene could be TRBD1 or TRBD2 (5 bases each). V was shortened by 8 bases and J by 5 bases, with 16 bases between the two germline ends. Germline lookup yields CDR1 MNHEY and CDR2 SMNVEV (reference sequence). The CDR3 is made up of 14 amino acids. CDR3 in amino acids: CASQPGTQHNEQFF. In nucleotides, the CDR3 is TGTGCCAGCCAACCCGGGACCCAGCACAATGAGCAGTTCTTC.

In its sample, this clone was seen a few times. The CDR3 here is CASSLEARGYNEQFF. The CDR3 DNA sequence: TGTGCCAGCAGCTTAGAGGCTAGGGGGTACAATGAGCAGTTCTTC. The chain recombines TRBV7-6 with TRBJ2-1, with TRBD1 as a possible D gene (6 bases). This CDR3 is 15 amino acids long. Trimming cost V 1 base and J 4 bases, with 11 bases left between them. The germline V gene has CDR1 SGHVS and CDR2 FNYEAQ.